The clone carrying this T cell receptor (beta chain) appeared a single time. Its specificity is not known. The sample comes from a study of blood T cells in healthy people across ages. Overall study results and limits: Considered underestimates were the diversity estimates obtained from one million T cells. Expanded clonotype changes were possibly confounded by unknown donor CMV status. Donors of long life had a larger count of naive CD4+ cells and greater diversity than aged donors.

Primers used in a second PCR of roughly 7 to 12 cycles were a sample-barcoded 5' primer and a J-beta primer mix. Each CDR3 protein gets one entry after TCRdb re-called the 5' RACE reads with MiXCR. Of some 1,500,000 distinct CDR3 sequences in the sample, under 55% were seen once. V gave up 7 bases and J gave up 8 bases, with 12 bases separating them. The CDR3 is made up of 12 amino acids. Germline values: CDR1 MNHEY, CDR2 SVGEGT. The sequenced sample consisted of blood. The clonotype comes from a woman under 30 in good health. The chain is built from TRBV6-2 or TRBV6-3 and TRBJ2-1; TRBD1 is a possible D gene (6 bases). The CDR3 loop is CASNHRVDEQFF. For the CDR3, the DNA is TGTGCCAGCAACCACAGGGTCGATGAGCAGTTCTTC.